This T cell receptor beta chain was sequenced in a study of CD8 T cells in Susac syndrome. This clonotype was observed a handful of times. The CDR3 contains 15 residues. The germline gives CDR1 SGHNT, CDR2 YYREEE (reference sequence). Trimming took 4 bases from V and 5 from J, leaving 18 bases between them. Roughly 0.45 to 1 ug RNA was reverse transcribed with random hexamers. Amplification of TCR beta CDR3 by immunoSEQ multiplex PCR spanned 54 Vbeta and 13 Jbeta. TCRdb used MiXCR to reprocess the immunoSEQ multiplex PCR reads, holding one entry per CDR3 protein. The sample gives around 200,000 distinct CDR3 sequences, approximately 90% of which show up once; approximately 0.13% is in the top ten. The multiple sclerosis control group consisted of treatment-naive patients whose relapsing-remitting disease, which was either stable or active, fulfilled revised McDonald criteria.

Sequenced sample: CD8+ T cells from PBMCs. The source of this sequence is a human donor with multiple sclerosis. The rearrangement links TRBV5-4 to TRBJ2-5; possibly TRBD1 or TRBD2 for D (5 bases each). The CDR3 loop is CASSQAGTGKETQYF. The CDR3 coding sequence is TGTGCCAGCAGCCAAGCCGGGACGGGGAAGGAGACCCAGTACTTC.